The next 32 T cell receptor beta chains were all read from a single sample in a study of shared clonotypes between healthy human individuals. Selected positively for CCR7 and CD45RO-negative, naive CD8 cells excluded terminally differentiated effector memory CD45RA+ cells. Produced via immunoSEQ multiplex PCR; TCRdb's table is partial and in-frame only. The repertoire holds around 2,100,000 clones, 85% to 95% seen once, with under 1.5% in the top ten. The specimen was naive CD8+ T cells sorted from blood. Receptors originate from a man younger than 30 in good health.

V gene TRBV4-2 combines with J gene TRBJ2-3; D possibly corresponds to TRBD2 (6 bases). Deletions cut 1 base from V and 6 bases from J, with 14 bases between. The germline gives CDR1 LGHNA, CDR2 YNFKEQ. The CDR3 length is 15 residues. In nucleotides, the CDR3 is TGTGCCAGCAGCCAAGTTGGGGGGAATGTGGATACGCAGTATTTT. Translation gives CASSQVGGNVDTQYF.

Points on this clone: Different DNA sequences within this sample yield the same CDR3. V usage is TRBV27 and J usage is TRBJ1-5, with TRBD1 as a possible D gene (6 bases). From germline, CDR1 is MNHEY and CDR2 SMNVEV (reference sequence). CDR3 length equals 14 residues. The V end lost 6 bases, the J end lost 1 base, and 10 bases lay between the germline ends. The CDR3 region is CASRSTGSNQPQHF. In DNA, the CDR3 is TGTGCCAGCAGGTCAACAGGGAGCAATCAGCCCCAGCATTTT.

V usage is TRBV13 and J usage is TRBJ1-2; D not resolved. Germline CDR1 is PRHDT and CDR2 is FYEKMQ (reference sequence). Trimming took 5 bases from V and 0 from J, leaving 10 bases between them. The CDR3 covers 14 residues. CDR3 in amino acids: CASSKQFANYGYTF. In DNA, the CDR3 is TGTGCCAGCAGCAAACAGTTTGCTAACTATGGCTACACCTTC.

Note on this clone: Additional DNA sequences in this sample encode the identical CDR3. CDR3 loop: CASRAGTGDYEQYF. CDR3 DNA sequence: TGTGCCAGCCGGGCAGGGACAGGGGATTACGAGCAGTACTTC. The chain is built from TRBV19 and TRBJ2-7; 10 nucleotides line up with TRBD1. CDR3 length equals 14 residues. Germline values: CDR1 LNHDA, CDR2 SQIVND (reference sequence). Trimming cost V 9 bases and J 4 bases; bases outside gene matches: 9.

V is TRBV5-8 and J is TRBJ1-2, with unresolved D. V was clipped by 10 bases and J by 4 bases, with 29 bases between them. The CDR3 length is 17 residues. Germline V gene lookup returns CDR1 SGHTS and CDR2 YDEGEE. CDR3 region: CAGPRTERAERVYGYTF. CDR3 bases: TGTGCCGGACCGAGAACAGAGCGGGCAGAAAGGGTCTATGGCTACACCTTC.

The rearrangement uses TRBV5-6 and TRBJ2-2, with a weak D call TRBD2 (6 bases). The germline gives CDR1 SGHDT, CDR2 YYEEEE. V was cut by 3 bases and J by 4 bases, with 19 bases left in between. The CDR3 sequence is 17 residues long. CDR3 sequence: CASSSFREMEPTGELFF. The CDR3 nucleotides are TGTGCCAGCAGCTCCTTTCGGGAGATGGAGCCCACCGGGGAGCTGTTTTTT. Full variable domain (remainder filled in from reference TRBV5-6 and TRBJ2-2): DAGVTQSPTHLIKTRGQQVTLRCSPKSGHDTVSWYQQALGQGPQFIFQYYEEEERQRGNFPDRFSGHQFPNYSSELNVNALLLGDSALYLCASSSFREMEPTGELFFGEGSRLTVL.

Remarks on this clone: Other DNA sequences in this specimen translate into the identical CDR3. Here the CDR3 reads CASSLIQGVGTDTQYF. CDR3 bases: TGTGCCAGCAGTCTCATTCAGGGGGTCGGCACAGATACGCAGTATTTT. The V and J genes are TRBV27 and TRBJ2-3, with TRBD1 matching over 7 bases. Germline CDR1 and CDR2: MNHEY and SMNVEV (reference sequence). V lost 5 bases, J lost 1 base, and 9 bases stayed unmatched. The CDR3 length is 16 residues.

The chain links TRBV13 to TRBJ2-5; TRBD2 aligns across 8 bases. With V trimmed by 2 bases and J by 5 bases, 7 bases remained unmatched. CDR3 length: 15 residues. CDR1 is PRHDT, CDR2 FYEKMQ, per germline (reference sequence). CDR3 DNA sequence: TGTGCCAGCAGCTTATACGGGGGGGCCCCGGAGACCCAGTACTTC. This gives the protein CASSLYGGAPETQYF.

The chain carries TRBV27 and TRBJ1-5; tentatively, D is TRBD1 (5 bases). Germline CDR1 is MNHEY and CDR2 is SMNVEV (reference sequence). The CDR3 is 19 amino acids. Trimming cost V 2 bases and J 0 bases, with 20 bases left between them. CDR3 in DNA: TGTGCCAGCAGTTTACGGGTATCCGTCCCAGGGTATAGCAATCAGCCCCAGCATTTT. Its translation: CASSLRVSVPGYSNQPQHF.

V is TRBV7-6 and J is TRBJ2-7; D may be TRBD1 (5 bases). Germline V lookup: CDR1 SGHVS, CDR2 FNYEAQ. This CDR3 contains 13 residues. V lost 9 bases, J lost 7 bases, and 19 bases lay in between. The CDR3 DNA reads TGTGCCAGTGCAAACTTAGGGGAAAAAGAGCAGTACTTC. Protein: CASANLGEKEQYF.

J is TRBJ2-2 and V is TRBV7-2; 8 nucleotides align to TRBD1. The V and J ends lost 3 bases and 1 base, in that order; junction bases with no gene match: 7. The CDR3 has 17 amino acids. Germline V gene lookup returns CDR1 SGHTA and CDR2 FQGNSA. CDR3 amino acids: CASSFEPGQENTGELFF. CDR3 nucleotide sequence: TGTGCCAGCAGCTTTGAGCCGGGACAGGAGAACACCGGGGAGCTGTTTTTT.

V usage is TRBV27 and J usage is TRBJ1-2, with D possibly matching TRBD1 (6 bases). Germline CDR1 MNHEY, CDR2 SMNVEV (reference sequence). The CDR3 has 13 amino acids. V lost 0 bases and J 8 bases, leaving 10 bases between the germline ends. CDR3 nucleotides: TGTGCCAGCAGTTTATCTGGGGGCGTCGGCTACACCTTC. Its protein is CASSLSGGVGYTF.

The rearrangement joins TRBV9 to TRBJ1-1; D perhaps matches TRBD1 (6 bases). This CDR3 is built from 14 residues. Per the germline V gene, CDR1 is SGDLS and CDR2 is YYNGEE. Between the trimmed V and J ends, which lost 0 bases and 3 bases, there was a span of 9 bases. The CDR3 protein is CASSVEGGDTEAFF. In DNA form, the CDR3 reads TGTGCCAGCAGCGTAGAAGGGGGTGACACTGAAGCTTTCTTT.

The chain couples TRBV5-6 to TRBJ1-1, with TRBD1 matching over 7 bases. V shed 5 bases, J shed 4 bases, and the junction held 5 bases outside the gene matches. The V gene's germline CDR1 is SGHDT and CDR2 YYEEEE. The CDR3 contains 13 residues. The CDR3 protein is CASSIRDSTEAFF. The DNA of the CDR3 is TGTGCCAGCAGTATCCGGGACAGCACTGAAGCTTTCTTT. The full variable domain, its missing parts supplied by reference TRBV5-6 and TRBJ1-1, is DAGVTQSPTHLIKTRGQQVTLRCSPKSGHDTVSWYQQALGQGPQFIFQYYEEEERQRGNFPDRFSGHQFPNYSSELNVNALLLGDSALYLCASSIRDSTEAFFGQGTRLTVV.

The chain carries TRBV27 and TRBJ2-3; D possibly corresponds to TRBD2 (7 bases). The length of the CDR3 is 15 residues. The V end was cut by 6 bases, the J end by 6 bases, with 19 bases between. CDR1 is MNHEY, CDR2 SMNVEV, per germline (reference sequence). CDR3 residues: CASRAGAHSGDTQYF. In DNA form, the CDR3 reads TGTGCCAGCAGGGCGGGGGCGCATTCCGGGGATACGCAGTATTTT.

This chain links TRBV7-3 with TRBJ2-7; D is ambiguous. V lost 5 bases to trimming and J lost 6 bases, with 14 bases between them. Germline assignment: CDR1 SGHTA and CDR2 FQGTGA. The CDR3 has 13 amino acids. In nucleotides, the CDR3 is TGTGCCAGCAGCCCCTTCCCAGTAGGCGAGCAGTACTTC. It codes for CASSPFPVGEQYF.

The chain uses TRBV11-2 and TRBJ2-7, with 7 bases aligning to TRBD1. The J segment lost 3 bases and the V segment lost 5 bases, leaving 10 bases of the junction unmatched. The V gene's germline CDR1 is SGHAT and CDR2 FQNNGV. The CDR3 has 15 amino acids. DNA for the CDR3: TGTGCCAGCAGCCGAACAGGGGACCGATTCTACGAGCAGTACTTC. Amino acids: CASSRTGDRFYEQYF. The whole variable domain, filled in from reference TRBV11-2 and TRBJ2-7, reads EAGVAQSPRYKIIEKRQSVAFWCNPISGHATLYWYQQILGQGPKLLIQFQNNGVVDDSQLPKDRFSAERLKGVDSTLKIQPAKLEDSAVYLCASSRTGDRFYEQYFGPGTRLTVT.

The J gene is TRBJ1-1, the V gene TRBV4-3, with D perhaps TRBD1 (6 bases). Trimming removed 0 bases at V and 3 bases at J, with 14 bases between. The germline V gene has CDR1 LGHNA and CDR2 YSLEER. This CDR3 has 16 residues. This CDR3 is CASSQDLTGYDTEAFF. For the CDR3, the DNA is TGCGCCAGCAGCCAAGACCTGACAGGCTATGACACTGAAGCTTTCTTT.

The CDR3 protein is CSVERAGVAFF. The DNA for the CDR3 is TGCAGCGTTGAACGGGCAGGGGTAGCTTTCTTT. The chain combines TRBV29-1 with TRBJ1-1; possibly TRBD1 for D (6 bases). CDR3 length: 11 residues. The V end lost 2 bases, the J end lost 10 bases, and 11 bases lay between the germline ends. From germline, CDR1 is SQVTM and CDR2 ANQGSEA.

This chain joins TRBV6-1 and TRBJ2-7, with unresolved D. V was clipped by 11 bases and J by 2 bases, with 19 bases between them. Germline V CDR1 and CDR2: MNHNS, SASEGT. The length of the CDR3 is 14 residues. CDR3 DNA sequence: TGTGCCTCAATATGGGGTGACATTGCCTACGAGCAGTACTTC. This gives the protein CASIWGDIAYEQYF.

A word on this clone: A single base separates this from a much larger clone, so it may be a read error. J is TRBJ1-1 and V is TRBV6-6; D is perhaps TRBD1 (5 bases). The V and J ends lost 1 base and 5 bases respectively, with 5 bases between them. CDR3 size: 12 residues. Germline V gene lookup returns CDR1 MNHNY and CDR2 SVGAGI (reference sequence). The CDR3 region is CASSYWGTEAFF. The CDR3 DNA is TGTGCCAGCAGTTACTGGGGGACTGAAGCTTTCTTT.

This sequence joins TRBV4-3 and TRBJ2-1, with D hard to call. V gave up 0 bases and J gave up 8 bases, with 5 bases separating them. The CDR3 length is 12 residues. The V gene's germline CDR1 is LGHNA and CDR2 YSLEER. The DNA of the CDR3 is TGCGCCAGCAGCCAAGATTTGCATGAGCAGTTCTTC. Translation: CASSQDLHEQFF.

The chain combines TRBV7-2 with TRBJ2-2, with D maybe TRBD1 (6 bases). The CDR3 sequence is 15 residues long. V was clipped by 1 base and J by 5 bases, with 11 bases between them. In germline, CDR1 is SGHTA, CDR2 FQGNSA. CDR3 in DNA: TGTGCCAGCAGCTTAGTTTCCAGGGGAACCGGGGAGCTGTTTTTT. Amino acid sequence: CASSLVSRGTGELFF.

The genes are TRBV4-2 and TRBJ2-2; TRBD1 agrees at 8 bases. The germline gives CDR1 LGHNA, CDR2 YNFKEQ. The CDR3 sequence is 14 residues long. J gave up 6 bases and V 0 bases, and 0 bases lay outside the gene matches. CDR3 coding DNA: TGTGCCAGCAGCCAAGAACAGGGGGCCGGGGAGCTGTTTTTT. The encoded protein is CASSQEQGAGELFF.

V gene TRBV23-1 combines with J gene TRBJ1-6; D uncertain. TRBV23-1 is treated as an ORF (open reading frame) with a function not yet certain. Trimming shortened V by 8 bases and J by 14 bases, and 31 bases separated the two germline ends. The CDR3 is 17 residues long. The CDR3 reads CASHWGGRSWESQSLHF. The CDR3 DNA sequence: TGCGCCAGCCATTGGGGTGGTCGGAGCTGGGAATCTCAGTCCCTCCACTTT.

This chain connects TRBV2 to TRBJ1-1, with TRBD1 matching over 8 bases. V trimming: 9 bases; J trimming: 3 bases; junction bases outside the gene matches: 6. Germline V gene data show CDR1 as SNHLY and CDR2 as FYNNEI. The CDR3 consists of 13 residues. The CDR3 is CASVKDRDTEAFF. The CDR3 nucleotides are TGTGCCAGTGTCAAGGACAGGGACACTGAAGCTTTCTTT.

The rearrangement uses TRBV7-2 and TRBJ2-7, with D perhaps matching TRBD1 or TRBD2 (5 bases each). The germline V gene has CDR1 SGHTA and CDR2 FQGNSA. V was clipped by 5 bases and J by 1 base, with 15 bases between them. The CDR3 extends over 15 amino acids. As DNA, the CDR3 is TGTGCCAGCAGCCTGACCAGGGACGGATCCTACGAGCAGTACTTC. It codes for CASSLTRDGSYEQYF.

To note about this clone: Other DNA sequences in the same sample also yield this CDR3. This chain links TRBV6-1 with TRBJ2-7, with D possibly being TRBD1 (5 bases). V was clipped by 4 bases and J by 2 bases, with 15 bases between them. In germline, CDR1 is MNHNS, CDR2 SASEGT. This CDR3 has 15 amino acids. The CDR3, as DNA: TGTGCCAGCAGTGTCACAGGACCTATTCCCTACGAGCAGTACTTC. Amino acid sequence: CASSVTGPIPYEQYF.

J is TRBJ1-3 and V is TRBV28; 7 bases align to TRBD1. CDR1 is MDHEN, CDR2 SYDVKM, per germline. This CDR3 region has 17 residues. The V and J ends lost 5 bases and 0 bases, in that order; junction bases with no gene match: 10. The CDR3 region has the DNA TGTGCCAGCAGTACCTACAGGGGAGATTTCTCTGGAAACACCATATATTTT. This encodes CASSTYRGDFSGNTIYF.

The CDR3 sequence: CASNPRSSYNEQFF. As DNA, the CDR3 is TGTGCCAGCAACCCCAGGAGCTCCTACAATGAGCAGTTCTTC. The chain is built from TRBV6-6 and TRBJ2-1; D is ambiguous. The CDR3 has 14 residues. Trimming took off 7 bases at V and 0 bases at J, with 10 bases between the two ends. Germline V gene sequence: CDR1 MNHNY, CDR2 SVGAGI (reference sequence).

This clone was found once. The chain links TRBV6-6 to TRBJ1-2, with D perhaps matching TRBD1 (5 bases). Germline V gives CDR1 MNHNY, CDR2 SVGAGI (reference sequence). V was pared by 5 bases and J by 6 bases, with 13 bases between. CDR3 length: 13 residues. The CDR3 region is CASSHQGFNGYTF. CDR3 nucleotide sequence: TGTGCCAGCAGTCATCAGGGTTTCAATGGCTACACCTTC.

The chain carries TRBV6-6 and TRBJ2-7, with D hard to call. In germline, CDR1 is MNHNY, CDR2 SVGAGI (reference sequence). V shed 5 bases and J shed 3 bases, with 8 bases lying between them. The CDR3 consists of 12 residues. CDR3 in amino acids: CASSMPGYEQYF. CDR3 nucleotides: TGTGCCAGCAGTATGCCAGGCTACGAGCAGTACTTC.